The next 5 T cell receptor beta chains were all read from a single sample in a study of blood T cell repertoires in COVID-19. TCRdb's table, derived via immunoSEQ multiplex PCR, lists solely in-frame clones and lacks some. The sample includes about 160,000 clones, around 83% seen only once; the top ten take approximately 0.99%. Sequencing was carried out using peripheral blood. These receptors were obtained from a middle-aged man with acute or convalescent COVID-19.

This rearrangement joins TRBV2 to TRBJ1-6; tentatively, D is TRBD1 (6 bases). The CDR3 has 14 residues. The V and J ends lost 6 bases and 7 bases respectively, with 13 bases between them. Germline V gives CDR1 SNHLY, CDR2 FYNNEI. The CDR3 spells CASSTGHQNSPLHF. CDR3 sequence (DNA): TGTGCCAGCAGCACGGGACACCAGAATTCACCCCTCCACTTT.

The CDR3 is CASSFGQGYEQYF. The CDR3 DNA sequence: TGTGCCAGCAGCTTCGGACAGGGCTACGAGCAGTACTTC. The chain is built from TRBV11-3 and TRBJ2-7; 8 bases fit TRBD1. Trimming removed 3 bases from V and 3 bases from J; junction bases left unmatched: 1. Per germline, CDR1 SGHNT and CDR2 YENEEA. The CDR3 has 13 residues. Full variable domain (rest looked up from reference TRBV11-3 and TRBJ2-7): EAGVVQSPRYKIIEKKQPVAFWCNPISGHNTLYWYLQNLGQGPELLIRYENEEAVDDSQLPKDRFSAERLKGVDSTLKIQPAELGDSAVYLCASSFGQGYEQYFGPGTRLTVT.

The rearrangement joins TRBV9 to TRBJ2-3; 8 nucleotides match TRBD2. V shed 4 bases, J shed 3 bases, and the junction held 16 bases outside the gene matches. Germline values: CDR1 SGDLS, CDR2 YYNGEE. This CDR3 has 18 residues. CDR3 sequence reads: CASSRDPLAGGPTDTQYF. The DNA of the CDR3 is TGTGCCAGCAGCCGAGACCCGTTGGCGGGGGGTCCTACAGATACGCAGTATTTT.

This CDR3 is CASSLGTGISTDTEAFF. The CDR3 nucleotides are TGTGCCAGCAGCTTGGGCACAGGGATAAGTACGGACACTGAAGCTTTCTTT. The chain couples TRBV5-6 to TRBJ1-1, with D perhaps TRBD1 (6 bases). V was trimmed by 0 bases and J by 3 bases, leaving 18 bases between them. The CDR3 is made up of 17 amino acids. The germline gives CDR1 SGHDT, CDR2 YYEEEE.

The chain recombines TRBV9 with TRBJ1-1; TRBD1 is a possible D gene (5 bases). Per germline, CDR1 SGDLS and CDR2 YYNGEE. V was shortened by 5 bases and J by 11 bases, with 7 bases between the two germline ends. The CDR3 has 9 residues. CDR3 coding DNA: TGTGCCAGCAGGGGGCGGGCTTTCTTT. Residues: CASRGRAFF.